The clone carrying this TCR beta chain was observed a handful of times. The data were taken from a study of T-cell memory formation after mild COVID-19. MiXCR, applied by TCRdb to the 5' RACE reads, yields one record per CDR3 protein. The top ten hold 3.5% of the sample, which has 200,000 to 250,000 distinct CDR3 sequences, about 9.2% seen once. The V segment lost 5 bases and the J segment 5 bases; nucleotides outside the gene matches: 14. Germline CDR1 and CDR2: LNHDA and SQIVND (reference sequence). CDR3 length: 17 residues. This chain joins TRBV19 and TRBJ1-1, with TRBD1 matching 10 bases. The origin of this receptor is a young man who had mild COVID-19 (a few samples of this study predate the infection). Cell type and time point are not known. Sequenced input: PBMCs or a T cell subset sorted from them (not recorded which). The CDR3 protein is CASSPGTGALLPTEAFF. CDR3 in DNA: TGTGCCAGTAGTCCCGGGACAGGGGCCCTCCTTCCTACTGAAGCTTTCTTT.